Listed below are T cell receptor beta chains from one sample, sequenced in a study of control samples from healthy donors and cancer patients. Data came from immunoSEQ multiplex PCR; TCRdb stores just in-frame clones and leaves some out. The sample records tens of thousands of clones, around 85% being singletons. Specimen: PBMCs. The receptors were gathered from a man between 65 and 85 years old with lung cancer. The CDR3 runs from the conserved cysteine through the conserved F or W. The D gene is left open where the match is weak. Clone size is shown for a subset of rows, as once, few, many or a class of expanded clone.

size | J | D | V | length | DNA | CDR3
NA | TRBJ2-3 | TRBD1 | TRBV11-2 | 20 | TGTGCCAGCAGCTCAGAGGGACAGGGGGTGAGAGCGATTGACACAGATACGCAGTATTTT | CASSSEGQGVRAIDTDTQYF
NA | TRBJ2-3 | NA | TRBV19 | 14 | TGTGCCAGTAGTATACAGTCTAGCACAGATACGCAGTATTTT | CASSIQSSTDTQYF
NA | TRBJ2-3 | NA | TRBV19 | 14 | TGTGCCAGTAGGGACCGACCGGGCACAGATACGCAGTATTTT | CASRDRPGTDTQYF
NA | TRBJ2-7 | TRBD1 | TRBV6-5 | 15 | TGTGCCAGCAGCGGTCGGACAGGGGGATCCTACGAGCAGTACTTC | CASSGRTGGSYEQYF
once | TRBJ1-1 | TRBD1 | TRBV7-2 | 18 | TGTGCCAGCAGCTTAACCATAAGGACAGGGGGCGCACACACTGAAGCTTTCTTT | CASSLTIRTGGAHTEAFF
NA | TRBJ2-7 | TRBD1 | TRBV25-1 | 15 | TGTGCCAGCAGTGATGCCGGGACAGGGGCCCACGAGCAGTACTTC | CASSDAGTGAHEQYF
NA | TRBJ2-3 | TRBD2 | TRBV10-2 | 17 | TGCGCCAGCAGGCCGGGGAGAGCGGGGGGCCGCACAGATACGCAGTATTTT | CASRPGRAGGRTDTQYF
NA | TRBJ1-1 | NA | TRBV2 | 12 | TGTGCCAGCAGTGTAGCAAACACTGAAGCTTTCTTT | CASSVANTEAFF
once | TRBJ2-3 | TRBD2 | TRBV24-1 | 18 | TGTGCCACCAGTGAGCCGACTAGCGGGGGGATCCGCACAGATACGCAGTATTTT | CATSEPTSGGIRTDTQYF
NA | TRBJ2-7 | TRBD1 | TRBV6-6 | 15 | TGTGCCAGCAGTTCCACAGGGGGCGCGTCCTACGAGCAGTACTTC | CASSSTGGASYEQYF
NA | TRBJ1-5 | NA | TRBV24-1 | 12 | TGTGCCACCAGTGAAGGGGGTCAGCCCCAGCATTTT | CATSEGGQPQHF
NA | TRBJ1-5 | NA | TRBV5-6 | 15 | TGTGCCAGCAGCTTGGGGGGGACACCCCATCAGCCCCAGCATTTT | CASSLGGTPHQPQHF
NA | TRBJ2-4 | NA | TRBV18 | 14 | TGTGCCAGCTCACCATCTATAGCCAAAAACATTCAGTACTTC | CASSPSIAKNIQYF
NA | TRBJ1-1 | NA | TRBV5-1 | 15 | TGCGCCAGCAGCTTGGCCGCGGGAACGATGACTGAAGCTTTCTTT | CASSLAAGTMTEAFF
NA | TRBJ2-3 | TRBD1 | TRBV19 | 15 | TGTGCCAGTGCCCGGACAGGGATAAGCACAAATACGCAGTATTTT | CASARTGISTNTQYF
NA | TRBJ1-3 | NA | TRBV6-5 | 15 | TGTGCCAGCAGTCCATCCGCGGATACTGGAAACACCATATATTTT | CASSPSADTGNTIYF
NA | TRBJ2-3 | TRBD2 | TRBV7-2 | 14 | TGTGCCAGCAGCTTTAGCGGGGGAGCAGATACGCAGTATTTT | CASSFSGGADTQYF
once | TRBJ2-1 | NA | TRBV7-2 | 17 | TGTGCCAGCAGCCCCCGGGCGGTGACGACCTCCTACAATGAGCAGTTCTTC | CASSPRAVTTSYNEQFF
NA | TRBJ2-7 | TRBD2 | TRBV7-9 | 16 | TGTGCCAGCAGCCCTCTCGGACTAGCGTCCTCCTACGAGCAGTACTTC | CASSPLGLASSYEQYF
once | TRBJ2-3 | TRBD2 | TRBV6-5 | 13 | TGTGCCAGCAGTCCCGGGGGGGACCCTACGCAGTATTTT | CASSPGGDPTQYF
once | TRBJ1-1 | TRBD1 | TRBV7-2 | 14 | TGTGCCAGCAGCTTATTGCAGGGGGCAACTGAAGCTTTCTTT | CASSLLQGATEAFF
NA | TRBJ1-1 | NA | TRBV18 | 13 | TGTGCCAGCTCTAACCGCGGGAACACTGAAGCTTTCTTT | CASSNRGNTEAFF
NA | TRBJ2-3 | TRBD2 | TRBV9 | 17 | TGTGCCAGCAGCGTAGCGGCGACTAGCGGGAGCACAGATACGCAGTATTTT | CASSVAATSGSTDTQYF
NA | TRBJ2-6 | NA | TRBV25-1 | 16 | TGTGCCAGCAGGGGGGCATGGGAGGACGGGGCCAACGTCCTGACTTTC | CASRGAWEDGANVLTF
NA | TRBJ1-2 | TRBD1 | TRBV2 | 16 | TGTGCCAGCAGGAGGAGGGGGACAGATCTTAACTATGGCTACACCTTC | CASRRRGTDLNYGYTF
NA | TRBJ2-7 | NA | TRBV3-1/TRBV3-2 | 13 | TGTGCCAGCAGACCGGGGGGCCGCGGCGAGCAGTACTTC | CASRPGGRGEQYF
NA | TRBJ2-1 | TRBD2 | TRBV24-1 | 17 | TGTGCCACCAGTGATTCCGCTAGCGGGGGGGTCTACAATGAGCAGTTCTTC | CATSDSASGGVYNEQFF
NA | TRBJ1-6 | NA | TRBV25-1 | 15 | TGTGCCAGCACCCGTGCAGAGACAAATAATTCACCCCTCCACTTT | CASTRAETNNSPLHF
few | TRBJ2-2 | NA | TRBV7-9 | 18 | TGTGCCAGCAGCTTCTCCTTTGATGCAGGGAGTAACACCGGGGAGCTGTTTTTT | CASSFSFDAGSNTGELFF
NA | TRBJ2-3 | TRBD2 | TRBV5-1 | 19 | TGCGCCAGCAGCTTGGTGGCTAGCGGGGGGAGAGGGAGCACAGATACGCAGTATTTT | CASSLVASGGRGSTDTQYF
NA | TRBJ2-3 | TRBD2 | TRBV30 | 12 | TGTGCCTGGGCCCTAGTAGCGGGGGGGGAGTATTTT | CAWALVAGGEYF
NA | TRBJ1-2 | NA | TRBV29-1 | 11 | TGCAGCGTTGAACAGGGTCTGGGCTACACCTTC | CSVEQGLGYTF
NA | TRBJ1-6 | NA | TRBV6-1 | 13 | TGTGCCAGCAGTGAGGTGGGTAATTCACCCCTCCACTTT | CASSEVGNSPLHF
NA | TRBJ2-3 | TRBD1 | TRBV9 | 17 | TGTGCCAGCAGCGTAGGTGGGGGACAGGGGGCTTTAGATACGCAGTATTTT | CASSVGGGQGALDTQYF
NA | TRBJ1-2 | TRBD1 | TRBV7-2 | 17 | TGTGCCAGCAGCCCTCGAGGGACAGGGGGCTTATACTATGGCTACACCTTC | CASSPRGTGGLYYGYTF
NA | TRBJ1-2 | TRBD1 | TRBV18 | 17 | TGTGCCAGCTCACTCCGGACAGGCGGCCCGCAAAACTATGGCTACACCTTC | CASSLRTGGPQNYGYTF
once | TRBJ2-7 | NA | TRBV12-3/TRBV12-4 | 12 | TGTGCCAGCAGTTTATACTCCTACGAGCAGTACTTC | CASSLYSYEQYF
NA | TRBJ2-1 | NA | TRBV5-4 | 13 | TGTGCCAGCAGCTTGGACAGAAACAATGAGCAGTTCTTC | CASSLDRNNEQFF
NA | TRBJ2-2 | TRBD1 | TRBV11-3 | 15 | TGTGCCAGCAGCTTGGGACAGGGGGATACCGGGGAGCTGTTTTTT | CASSLGQGDTGELFF
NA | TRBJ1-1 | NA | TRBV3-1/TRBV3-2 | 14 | TGTGCCAGCAGCCCGCCGGGGACCTCGGGTAGAGCTTTCTTT | CASSPPGTSGRAFF
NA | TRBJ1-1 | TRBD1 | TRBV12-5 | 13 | TGTGCTAGTGGTTCGCACAGGGGAGGAATGGCTTTCTTT | CASGSHRGGMAFF
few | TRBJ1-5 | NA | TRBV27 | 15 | TGTGCCAGCAGTGTGATACGAGGACCGAATCAGCCCCAGCATTTT | CASSVIRGPNQPQHF
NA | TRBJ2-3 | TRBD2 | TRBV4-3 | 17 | TGCGCCAGCAGCCAAGATGGGGGGGGTACCAGCACAGATACGCAGTATTTT | CASSQDGGGTSTDTQYF
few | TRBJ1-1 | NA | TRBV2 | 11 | TGTGCCACCGTTTTGAACACTGAAGCTTTCTTT | CATVLNTEAFF
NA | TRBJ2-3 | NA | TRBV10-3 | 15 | TGTGCCATCAGTAGCCGGGCGATGAGCACAGATACGCAGTATTTT | CAISSRAMSTDTQYF
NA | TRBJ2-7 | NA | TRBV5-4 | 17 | TGTGCCAGCAGCTTAGGTAGCGGTGGTACCCTCTCCTACGAGCAGTACTTC | CASSLGSGGTLSYEQYF
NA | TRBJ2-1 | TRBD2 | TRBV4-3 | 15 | TGCGCCAGCAGCCGAGATAACGGGGGGGGCGATGAGCAGTTCTTC | CASSRDNGGGDEQFF
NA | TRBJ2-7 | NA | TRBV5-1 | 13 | TGCGCCAGCAGCTTGGTAGGGGGCTACGAGCAGTACTTC | CASSLVGGYEQYF
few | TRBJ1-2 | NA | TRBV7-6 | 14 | TGTGCCAGCAGCTTAGGGCAGGGAAACGATGGCTACACCTTC | CASSLGQGNDGYTF
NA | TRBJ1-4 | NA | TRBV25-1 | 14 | TGTGCCAGCACCAACACAGATTTCCGTGAAAAACTGTTTTTT | CASTNTDFREKLFF
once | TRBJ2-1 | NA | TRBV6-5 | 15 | TGTGCCAGCAGTTACGAGGGGGGGTCCTACAATGAGCAGTTCTTC | CASSYEGGSYNEQFF
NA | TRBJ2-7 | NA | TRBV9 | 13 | TGTGCCAGCAGTAGGGGCGCCCAGTACGAGCAGTACTTC | CASSRGAQYEQYF